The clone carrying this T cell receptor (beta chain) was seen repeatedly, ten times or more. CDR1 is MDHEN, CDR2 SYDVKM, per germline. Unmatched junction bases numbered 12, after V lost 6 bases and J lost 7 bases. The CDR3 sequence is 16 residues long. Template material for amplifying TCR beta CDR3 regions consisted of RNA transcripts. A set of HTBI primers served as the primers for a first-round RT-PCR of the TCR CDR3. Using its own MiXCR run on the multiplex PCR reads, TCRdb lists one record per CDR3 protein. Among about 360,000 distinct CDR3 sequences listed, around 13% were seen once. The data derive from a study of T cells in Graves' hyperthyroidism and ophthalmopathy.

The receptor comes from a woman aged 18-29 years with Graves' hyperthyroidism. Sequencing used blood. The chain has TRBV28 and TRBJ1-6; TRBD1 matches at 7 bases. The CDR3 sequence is CASRSRQGKVNSPLHF. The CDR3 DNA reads TGTGCCAGCAGATCCCGACAGGGTAAAGTGAATTCACCCCTCCACTTT.